Listed below are T cell receptor beta chains from one sample, sequenced in a study of cytomegalovirus exposure and HLA in healthy donors. The method was immunoSEQ multiplex PCR; TCRdb's version includes in-frame clones alone and lacks a portion of them. The profile shows about 200,000 clones, approximately 78% of them singletons. The sample was PBMCs. Receptors were obtained from a young woman in good health and CMV-seronegative. Both conserved end residues are part of each CDR3. D genes are given only for firm matches. For some rows the clone size is stated as once, few or many, or as a class when expanded; others skip it.

clone_size: -
d_call: TRBD1
cdr3_length: 15
j_call: TRBJ1-1
v_call: TRBV10-2
cdr3_aa: CASSDRQGAITEAFF
cdr3_nt: TGCGCCAGCAGTGATAGGCAGGGGGCTATCACTGAAGCTTTCTTT

clone_size: -
d_call: -
cdr3_length: 17
j_call: TRBJ2-2
v_call: TRBV7-9
cdr3_aa: CASSPLRTARNTGELFF
cdr3_nt: TGTGCCAGCAGCCCCCTCCGGACAGCCCGGAACACCGGGGAGCTGTTTTTT

clone_size: once
d_call: -
cdr3_length: 17
j_call: TRBJ2-3
v_call: TRBV21-1
cdr3_aa: CASSPIGREGGTDTQYF
cdr3_nt: TGTGCCAGCAGCCCAATTGGGCGGGAGGGCGGGACAGATACGCAGTATTTT

clone_size: -
d_call: TRBD2
cdr3_length: 18
j_call: TRBJ2-3
v_call: TRBV28
cdr3_aa: CASSLSRFQRDSTDTQYF
cdr3_nt: TGTGCCAGCAGTTTATCTCGGTTCCAGCGGGATAGCACAGATACGCAGTATTTT

clone_size: once
d_call: -
cdr3_length: 16
j_call: TRBJ2-7
v_call: TRBV5-4
cdr3_aa: CASSLAGGSGSYEQYF
cdr3_nt: TGTGCCAGCAGCTTGGCCGGCGGGTCGGGGTCCTACGAGCAGTACTTC

clone_size: -
d_call: -
cdr3_length: 16
j_call: TRBJ2-3
v_call: TRBV4-3
cdr3_aa: CASSQDPWGGPNTQYF
cdr3_nt: TGCGCCAGCAGCCAAGATCCGTGGGGGGGCCCGAATACGCAGTATTTT

clone_size: -
d_call: TRBD2
cdr3_length: 17
j_call: TRBJ2-3
v_call: TRBV7-9
cdr3_aa: CASRPPGGSMGTDTQYF
cdr3_nt: TGTGCCAGCAGACCCCCGGGGGGTTCTATGGGGACAGATACGCAGTATTTT

clone_size: -
d_call: -
cdr3_length: 13
j_call: TRBJ2-1
v_call: TRBV28
cdr3_aa: CASSVGGGPLGFF
cdr3_nt: TGTGCCAGCAGTGTAGGAGGAGGGCCATTAGGGTTCTTC

clone_size: -
d_call: -
cdr3_length: 17
j_call: TRBJ2-7
v_call: TRBV29-1
cdr3_aa: CSVVSGAELHFSYEQYF
cdr3_nt: TGCAGCGTTGTATCAGGGGCGGAACTACATTTTTCCTACGAGCAGTACTTC

clone_size: once
d_call: -
cdr3_length: 16
j_call: TRBJ1-2
v_call: TRBV9
cdr3_aa: CASSVSGGGRHYGYTF
cdr3_nt: TGTGCCAGCAGCGTCTCCGGCGGGGGGCGTCACTATGGCTACACCTTC

clone_size: -
d_call: -
cdr3_length: 11
j_call: TRBJ2-7
v_call: TRBV10-2
cdr3_aa: CASSPGYEQYF
cdr3_nt: TGCGCCAGCAGTCCAGGGTACGAGCAGTACTTC

clone_size: -
d_call: TRBD1
cdr3_length: 14
j_call: TRBJ1-2
v_call: TRBV6-5
cdr3_aa: CASSFRDRGSGYTF
cdr3_nt: TGTGCCAGCAGTTTCCGGGACAGGGGATCTGGCTACACCTTC

clone_size: -
d_call: -
cdr3_length: 14
j_call: TRBJ2-1
v_call: TRBV2
cdr3_aa: CASSVDRNYNEQFF
cdr3_nt: TGTGCCAGCAGCGTCGACAGGAACTACAATGAGCAGTTCTTC

clone_size: few
d_call: -
cdr3_length: 16
j_call: TRBJ2-1
v_call: TRBV2
cdr3_aa: CASSGTDSSSYNEQFF
cdr3_nt: TGTGCCAGCAGTGGGACGGACTCGAGCTCCTACAATGAGCAGTTCTTC

clone_size: -
d_call: -
cdr3_length: 16
j_call: TRBJ1-3
v_call: TRBV18
cdr3_aa: CASSPPRTRSGNTIYF
cdr3_nt: TGTGCCAGCTCACCACCAAGGACTCGCTCTGGAAACACCATATATTTT

clone_size: -
d_call: TRBD1
cdr3_length: 16
j_call: TRBJ2-2
v_call: TRBV11-2
cdr3_aa: CASSSNRGLSTGELFF
cdr3_nt: TGTGCCAGCAGCTCAAACAGGGGGCTCAGCACCGGGGAGCTGTTTTTT

clone_size: -
d_call: TRBD2
cdr3_length: 16
j_call: TRBJ2-3
v_call: TRBV2
cdr3_aa: CASNTLKRDGTDTQYF
cdr3_nt: TGTGCCAGCAATACCCTAAAGCGGGACGGAACAGATACGCAGTATTTT

clone_size: -
d_call: TRBD1
cdr3_length: 15
j_call: TRBJ2-5
v_call: TRBV7-9
cdr3_aa: CASSITGTGVETQYF
cdr3_nt: TGTGCCAGCAGCATAACCGGGACAGGGGTAGAGACCCAGTACTTC

clone_size: -
d_call: TRBD2
cdr3_length: 15
j_call: TRBJ2-1
v_call: TRBV7-8
cdr3_aa: CASATGTSVYNEQFF
cdr3_nt: TGTGCCAGCGCCACCGGGACTAGCGTATACAATGAGCAGTTCTTC

clone_size: -
d_call: TRBD1
cdr3_length: 16
j_call: TRBJ2-1
v_call: TRBV27
cdr3_aa: CASSLRDRERGHEQFF
cdr3_nt: TGTGCCAGCAGTTTAAGAGACAGGGAACGGGGCCATGAGCAGTTCTTC

clone_size: -
d_call: TRBD2
cdr3_length: 17
j_call: TRBJ2-2
v_call: TRBV25-1
cdr3_aa: CASSEPGLAGPTGELFF
cdr3_nt: TGTGCCAGCAGTGAACCTGGACTAGCGGGACCCACCGGGGAGCTGTTTTTT

clone_size: -
d_call: -
cdr3_length: 18
j_call: TRBJ1-5
v_call: TRBV4-3
cdr3_aa: CASSQDLLGRGVYEPQHF
cdr3_nt: TGCGCCAGCAGCCAAGATCTCTTGGGGCGCGGGGTCTACGAGCCCCAGCATTTT

clone_size: few
d_call: TRBD1
cdr3_length: 14
j_call: TRBJ1-3
v_call: TRBV7-2
cdr3_aa: CASSRDSSGNTIYF
cdr3_nt: TGTGCCAGCAGCCGGGACAGCTCTGGAAACACCATATATTTT

clone_size: -
d_call: -
cdr3_length: 14
j_call: TRBJ2-1
v_call: TRBV5-8
cdr3_aa: CASSFTAAYNEQFF
cdr3_nt: TGTGCCAGCAGCTTTACGGCGGCCTACAATGAGCAGTTCTTC

clone_size: -
d_call: -
cdr3_length: 15
j_call: TRBJ2-2
v_call: TRBV27
cdr3_aa: CASSLHSSNTGELFF
cdr3_nt: TGTGCCAGCAGTTTACACAGTTCGAACACCGGGGAGCTGTTTTTT

clone_size: -
d_call: -
cdr3_length: 11
j_call: TRBJ2-3
v_call: TRBV7-9
cdr3_aa: CSSEGRDTQYF
cdr3_nt: TGTTCCAGCGAAGGGAGGGATACGCAGTATTTT

clone_size: -
d_call: TRBD2
cdr3_length: 16
j_call: TRBJ2-3
v_call: TRBV28
cdr3_aa: CASSSRTSGRTYTQYF
cdr3_nt: TGTGCCAGCAGTTCTAGGACTAGCGGGAGGACTTATACGCAGTATTTT

clone_size: -
d_call: TRBD1
cdr3_length: 14
j_call: TRBJ2-7
v_call: TRBV4-3
cdr3_aa: CASSFSGTAYEQYF
cdr3_nt: TGCGCCAGCAGCTTCTCCGGGACAGCCTACGAGCAGTACTTC

clone_size: -
d_call: -
cdr3_length: 14
j_call: TRBJ1-3
v_call: TRBV30
cdr3_aa: CAWTGGFAGNTIYF
cdr3_nt: TGTGCCTGGACGGGAGGTTTTGCGGGAAACACCATATATTTT

clone_size: -
d_call: -
cdr3_length: 16
j_call: TRBJ1-4
v_call: TRBV19
cdr3_aa: CASSRPSPGSVEKLFF
cdr3_nt: TGTGCCAGTAGTCGCCCCAGCCCAGGGTCGGTTGAAAAACTGTTTTTT

clone_size: -
d_call: TRBD1
cdr3_length: 15
j_call: TRBJ2-7
v_call: TRBV25-1
cdr3_aa: CAGSEEGTGVYEQYF
cdr3_nt: TGTGCCGGCAGTGAAGAGGGGACAGGGGTTTACGAGCAGTACTTC

clone_size: -
d_call: TRBD2
cdr3_length: 15
j_call: TRBJ2-1
v_call: TRBV4-3
cdr3_aa: CASSQTSGSANEQFF
cdr3_nt: TGCGCCAGCAGCCAAACTAGCGGGAGCGCCAATGAGCAGTTCTTC

clone_size: -
d_call: -
cdr3_length: 17
j_call: TRBJ2-2
v_call: TRBV9
cdr3_aa: CASSPSSGTANTGELFF
cdr3_nt: TGTGCCAGCAGCCCCTCCTCGGGGACTGCGAACACCGGGGAGCTGTTTTTT

clone_size: few
d_call: TRBD2
cdr3_length: 15
j_call: TRBJ2-2
v_call: TRBV5-1
cdr3_aa: CASNLGTMNTGELFF
cdr3_nt: TGCGCCAGCAATCTCGGGACTATGAACACCGGGGAGCTGTTTTTT

clone_size: once
d_call: -
cdr3_length: 15
j_call: TRBJ1-5
v_call: TRBV7-2
cdr3_aa: CASSLRAGPNQPQHF
cdr3_nt: TGTGCCAGCAGCTTAAGGGCGGGTCCCAATCAGCCCCAGCATTTT

clone_size: -
d_call: TRBD1
cdr3_length: 13
j_call: TRBJ1-2
v_call: TRBV4-3
cdr3_aa: CASSRGTGDGYTF
cdr3_nt: TGCGCCAGCAGCCGGGGGACAGGGGATGGCTACACCTTC

clone_size: once
d_call: -
cdr3_length: 12
j_call: TRBJ2-5
v_call: TRBV7-9
cdr3_aa: CASSLGEVTQYF
cdr3_nt: TGTGCCAGCAGCTTGGGGGAGGTGACCCAGTACTTC

clone_size: -
d_call: TRBD1
cdr3_length: 13
j_call: TRBJ2-7
v_call: TRBV27
cdr3_aa: CASSFLDRDEQYF
cdr3_nt: TGTGCCAGCAGTTTCCTGGACAGGGACGAGCAGTACTTC

clone_size: -
d_call: TRBD1
cdr3_length: 15
j_call: TRBJ1-5
v_call: TRBV28
cdr3_aa: CASRPGTGGHQPQHF
cdr3_nt: TGTGCCAGCAGACCGGGGACAGGGGGCCATCAGCCCCAGCATTTT

clone_size: -
d_call: -
cdr3_length: 14
j_call: TRBJ2-1
v_call: TRBV2
cdr3_aa: CASSDWVAANEQFF
cdr3_nt: TGTGCCAGCAGTGACTGGGTAGCAGCCAATGAGCAGTTCTTC

clone_size: once
d_call: -
cdr3_length: 14
j_call: TRBJ2-5
v_call: TRBV6-1
cdr3_aa: CASSKVWTEETQYF
cdr3_nt: TGTGCCAGCAGCAAGGTGTGGACAGAAGAGACCCAGTACTTC